A single sample is the source of the 10 T cell receptor beta chains below, sequenced in a study of cytomegalovirus exposure and HLA in healthy donors. It was with 60 Vbeta and 13 Jbeta primers that the PCR ran. TCRdb's copy holds only in-frame clones and misses some; the assay was immunoSEQ multiplex PCR. Of 84,000 or so clones listed, 70% to 80% were seen once; the top ten hold about 3.5%. Input material: PBMCs. Source of these receptors: a man between 45 and 60 years old in good health and CMV-seronegative.

V and J are TRBV27 and TRBJ2-1; D might be TRBD2 (7 bases). From germline, CDR1 is MNHEY and CDR2 SMNVEV (reference sequence). The CDR3 is 12 residues long. V gave up 6 bases and J gave up 5 bases, with 8 bases separating them. In DNA, the CDR3 is TGTGCCAGCAGCGGGGGGCACAATGAGCAGTTCTTC. It codes for CASSGGHNEQFF.

This clone was counted only a few times. The chain combines TRBV21-1 with TRBJ1-6. TRBV21-1 has pseudogene status. This CDR3 spans 19 amino acids. The CDR3 spells CASSKMPPGGDPRDSPLHF. The CDR3 nucleotides read TGTGCCAGCAGCAAAATGCCCCCGGGGGGGGACCCTAGGGATTCACCCCTCCACTTT.

The V gene is TRBV15, the J gene TRBJ2-1, with no clear D. In germline, CDR1 is LNHNV, CDR2 YYDKDF (reference sequence). Between the trimmed V and J ends, which lost 0 bases and 7 bases, there was a span of 16 bases. The CDR3 consists of 16 residues. The DNA for the CDR3 is TGTGCCACCAGCAGAGATCTCCCAACCAGAGGAAATGAGCAGTTCTTC. This encodes CATSRDLPTRGNEQFF.

The chain uses TRBV4-3 and TRBJ2-5, with a possible D match to TRBD2 (5 bases). Germline V CDR1 and CDR2: LGHNA, YSLEER. The CDR3 loop spans 15 amino acids. V lost 0 bases and J 5 bases, leaving 13 bases between the germline ends. The CDR3 reads CASSQDRKGGETQYF. CDR3 in DNA: TGCGCCAGCAGCCAAGATCGAAAGGGCGGGGAGACCCAGTACTTC.

This sequence joins TRBV10-1 and TRBJ2-3, with 7 nucleotides matching TRBD1. The CDR3 loop spans 15 amino acids. Trimming took 6 bases from V and 0 from J; bases not matched to a gene: 6. Germline CDR1 is WNHNN and CDR2 is SYGVQD (reference sequence). Written as DNA, the CDR3 is TGCGCCAGCAGCACAGGGACAGTAAGCACAGATACGCAGTATTTT. Translated: CASSTGTVSTDTQYF.

This clone was counted a few times. The chain combines TRBV7-9 with TRBJ1-6; 11 bases line up with TRBD1. The CDR3 consists of 14 residues. The V and J ends lost 8 bases and 7 bases, in that order; junction bases with no gene match: 4. The germline gives CDR1 SEHNR, CDR2 FQNEAQ (reference sequence). This CDR3 is CASGQGASNSPLHF. The CDR3 DNA sequence: TGTGCCAGCGGACAGGGGGCATCAAATTCACCCCTCCACTTT.

The chain combines TRBV6-5 with TRBJ1-2, with TRBD1 identical over 9 bases. In germline, CDR1 is MNHEY, CDR2 SVGAGI. This CDR3 has 15 amino acids. With 7 bases clipped from V and 2 bases from J, the junction kept 8 bases outside the gene matches. The CDR3 nucleotides are TGTGCCAGCAACGTCAAACAGGGGGCGAACTATGGCTACACCTTC. Residues: CASNVKQGANYGYTF.

The rearrangement links TRBV9 to TRBJ2-1; TRBD2 matches at 8 bases. The V gene end was trimmed by 3 bases and the J gene end by 2 bases; junction bases not matched to a gene: 4. The CDR3 has 15 amino acids. Per the germline V gene, CDR1 is SGDLS and CDR2 is YYNGEE. In DNA, the CDR3 is TGTGCCAGCAGCGACGGGGGGGCGGCCTACAATGAGCAGTTCTTC. This codes for CASSDGGAAYNEQFF.

V gene TRBV9 combines with J gene TRBJ1-4; tentative D call: TRBD1 (5 bases). The germline V gene encodes CDR1 SGDLS and CDR2 YYNGEE. CDR3 length: 16 amino acids. V dropped 1 base and J dropped 8 bases, with 18 bases sitting between them. The CDR3 DNA follows: TGTGCCAGCAGCGTAAACCCCACCTCTTGGGGCGAAAAACTGTTTTTT. As protein: CASSVNPTSWGEKLFF.

The chain carries TRBV7-9 and TRBJ1-6, with TRBD1 matching 11 bases. J lost 10 bases, V lost 3 bases, and 2 bases had no gene match. The CDR3 loop spans 14 amino acids. CDR1 is SEHNR, CDR2 FQNEAQ, per germline (reference sequence). The CDR3, as DNA: TGTGCCAGCAGCTTGGGACAGGGGGGATCACCCCTCCACTTT. It translates to CASSLGQGGSPLHF.